This TCR beta chain was observed in a study of blood T cell repertoires in COVID-19. Study context: Whether acute or convalescent, the COVID-19 samples came from the United States, Italy and Spain. Sources were T cells, B-cell-depleted T cells, or PBMCs; the material itself was cDNA or gDNA.

Allocation to cohorts depended on clinical history reported by the participants. All exposed participants met a person with COVID-19 within 2 weeks before entering the study. Repertoires were generated with immunoSEQ multiplex PCR, while TCRdb's copy carries only in-frame clones and drops some. Of hundreds of thousands of clones in the sample, approximately 86% were seen once. CDR3 length: 15 amino acids. Germline V CDR1 and CDR2: SNHLY, FYNNEI. V lost 5 bases and J 3 bases, leaving 16 bases between the germline ends. This sequence was found in a woman in her 30s who had been exposed to COVID-19. Sequencing was done on a sample of PBMCs or T cells enriched from blood (not recorded which). The rearrangement links TRBV2 to TRBJ1-2; no reliable D call. In nucleotides, the CDR3 is TGTGCCAGCAGTTATATACCGGGAGTGGACTATGGCTACACCTTC. Protein: CASSYIPGVDYGYTF.